This TCR beta chain originates from a study of neurological immune-mediated disorders. This clonotype was found many times. The CDR3 contains 17 residues. The germline V gene has CDR1 ENHRY and CDR2 SYGVKD. Between the trimmed V and J ends, which lost 6 bases and 3 bases, there was a span of 18 bases. MiXCR was run by TCRdb on the 5' RACE reads, yielding one entry per CDR3 protein. The sample contains tens of thousands of distinct CDR3 sequences, under 20% of which appear only once. Sample: PBMCs. This TCR was recovered from a woman aged 40-49 years in good health. This chain links TRBV10-3 with TRBJ2-6; a possible D gene is TRBD2 (6 bases). The CDR3 sequence is CAIRGGTWLDGANVLTF. For the CDR3, the DNA is TGTGCCATCAGAGGAGGGACGTGGCTGGATGGGGCCAACGTCCTGACTTTC.